This entry features one T cell receptor beta chain sequence. In the source study's methods: Estimated nucleated cell counts came from reference gene primer amplification. TCRdb keeps only in-frame clones here, not all; method: immunoSEQ multiplex PCR. V and J calls plus clone size are reproduced from that table; the DNA served to infer D and trimming. Counted here are 100,000 or so clones, 65% to 90% occurring once; the ten biggest clones make up under 4.5%. J gave up 1 base and V 0 bases, and 3 bases lay outside the gene matches. From germline, CDR1 is SGHNT and CDR2 YYREEE (reference sequence). This CDR3 is 16 amino acids long. These data belong to a study of blood T cell repertoires in COVID-19. Study overall: Nucleic acid was either cDNA or gDNA, and it came from T cells, B-cell-depleted T cells, or PBMCs.

This TCR was sampled from a man aged 60 to 69 with acute or convalescent COVID-19. Material: peripheral blood. The chain joins TRBV5-4 to TRBJ2-3; 9 bases agree with TRBD2. For the CDR3, the DNA is TGTGCCAGCAGCTTGGGACTAGCGGACCGCACAGATACGCAGTATTTT. Translating gives CASSLGLADRTDTQYF.